This TCR beta chain derives from a study of CD4 T cells in relation to SARS-CoV-2 and coronaviruses. As for the study in general: After 10 to 11 days of antigen culture, PBMC TCR beta CDR3s were sequenced. Negative control cultures got HIV-1 Nef peptides or no peptide.

Unexposed donor CD4+ T cells date from about 2011-2018, before the COVID-19 pandemic. After more than eight days of culture, CD4+ T cells were isolated. Trimming pared 0 bases from V and 5 bases from J, leaving 12 bases between. Per germline, CDR1 SEHNR and CDR2 FQNEAQ (reference sequence). The CDR3 covers 15 residues. Produced via immunoSEQ multiplex PCR; TCRdb's table is partial and in-frame only. The sample contains approximately 20,000 clones, around three quarters of which appear only once. This clone has only a few counts. Antigen unknown. The specimen was CD4+ T cells from PBMCs, cultured in vitro. The receptor's source is a human donor in good health. This chain connects TRBV7-9 to TRBJ2-3; D is unclear. In nucleotides, the CDR3 is TGTGCCAGCAGCTTAGCGGGAAGTGCGCAAGATACGCAGTATTTT. Amino acids: CASSLAGSAQDTQYF.